The sequence of this T cell receptor beta chain was determined in a study of blood T cells in healthy people across ages. Whole-study findings and limits: While age rose, TCR beta diversity per million T cells dropped in a roughly linear way. Expanded clonotype changes were possibly confounded by unknown donor CMV status. A greater number of naive CD4+ cells and higher diversity distinguished long-lived donors from aged donors.

In this sample, this clonotype turned up a few times. Antigen specificity is unknown. Germline V gives CDR1 SGHVS, CDR2 FQNEAQ. V lost 3 bases to trimming and J lost 6 bases, with 9 bases between them. The CDR3 totals 12 residues. PCR was performed a second time for roughly 7 to 11 cycles using a sample-barcoded 5' primer and a J-beta primer mix. TCRdb redid the calling of the 5' RACE reads with MiXCR, one entry per CDR3 protein. The sample records over 1,500,000 distinct CDR3 sequences, 49% being singletons. The study isolated at least 6 million PBMCs from each sample. The chain combines TRBV7-8 with TRBJ2-7; D not resolved. Sequences were obtained from blood. The receptor was derived from a woman between 35 and 50 years old in good health. The chain's CDR3 is CASSFISSEQYF. CDR3 nucleotide sequence: TGTGCCAGCAGCTTTATTTCGTCCGAGCAGTACTTC.